Listed here are 24 T cell receptor beta chains from one sample, sequenced in a study of cytotoxic CD8 clonotypes in ibrutinib-treated CLL. The method was immunoSEQ multiplex PCR; TCRdb's version includes in-frame clones alone and lacks a portion of them. The data show some 130,000 clones, approximately 85% seen once. The material sequenced was PBMCs, taken after 24 months of ibrutinib treatment. The receptors here all came from a human donor with chronic lymphocytic leukemia.

The chain uses TRBV5-1 and TRBJ1-4; TRBD1 agrees at 9 bases. This CDR3 is 17 amino acids long. Trimming cost V 0 bases and J 4 bases; bases outside gene matches: 7. Germline V gene sequence: CDR1 SGHRS, CDR2 YFSETQ. The CDR3 sequence is CASSLGILTGGNEKLFF. The CDR3 DNA reads as TGCGCCAGCAGCTTGGGAATATTGACAGGGGGTAATGAAAAACTGTTTTTT.

The CDR3 is CASLWGQVNEKLFF. The CDR3 DNA reads as TGTGCCAGTCTTTGGGGACAGGTTAATGAAAAACTGTTTTTT. The chain couples TRBV6-1 to TRBJ1-4; 8 bases are shared with TRBD1. This CDR3 has 14 amino acids. The germline CDR1 and CDR2 sequences are MNHNS and SASEGT. The V gene end was trimmed by 9 bases and the J gene end by 4 bases; junction bases not matched to a gene: 7.

This clone was picked up a small number of times. V and J are TRBV19 and TRBJ1-1; D is uncertain. The CDR3 is made up of 11 amino acids. V dropped 1 base and J dropped 9 bases, with 6 bases sitting between them. Germline assignment: CDR1 LNHDA and CDR2 SQIVND (reference sequence). Written as DNA, the CDR3 is TGTGCCAGTAGTATAGGCGGTAAAGCTTTCTTT. Its protein product is CASSIGGKAFF. The entire variable domain, with the rest obtained from reference TRBV19 and TRBJ1-1, is as follows: DGGITQSPKYLFRKEGQNVTLSCEQNLNHDAMYWYRQDPGQGLRLIYYSQIVNDFQKGDIAEGYSVSREKKESFPLTVTSAQKNPTAFYLCASSIGGKAFFGQGTRLTVV.

The chain carries TRBV11-2 and TRBJ1-5; D might be TRBD1 (5 bases). CDR3 length equals 13 residues. Trimming left V 0 bases short and J 8 bases short, with 8 bases between. The V gene's germline CDR1 is SGHAT and CDR2 FQNNGV. CDR3 sequence: CASSLDRDKPQHF. In nucleotides, the CDR3 is TGTGCCAGCAGCTTAGACAGGGATAAGCCCCAGCATTTT.

The chain carries TRBV18 and TRBJ2-7, with unresolved D. V lost 6 bases, J lost 6 bases, and 18 bases lay in between. The CDR3 is 14 amino acids. Germline CDR1 reads KGHSH; CDR2 reads LQKENI. The CDR3 loop is CASSPQAPTVEQYF. The DNA of the CDR3 is TGTGCCAGCTCTCCCCAAGCGCCCACGGTCGAGCAGTACTTC.

This chain uses TRBV5-4 with TRBJ2-3; the match to TRBD2 covers 9 bases. The CDR3 is 15 residues long. V trimming: 5 bases; J trimming: 2 bases; junction bases outside the gene matches: 6. Looked up from germline, CDR1 is SGHNT and CDR2 is YYREEE (reference sequence). The CDR3 region has the DNA TGTGCCAGCAGACGTAGCGGGGGAGCCACAGATACGCAGTATTTT. As protein: CASRRSGGATDTQYF.

This clone was detected only a few times. This rearrangement joins TRBV11-2 to TRBJ1-2, with D tentatively TRBD1 (5 bases). The germline gives CDR1 SGHAT, CDR2 FQNNGV. V gave up 3 bases and J gave up 7 bases, with 15 bases separating them. The length of the CDR3 is 14 residues. In DNA, the CDR3 is TGTGCCAGCAGCTTTAGGGGCGCGCCAGGTGGCTACACCTTC. It encodes CASSFRGAPGGYTF.

This rearrangement joins TRBV18 to TRBJ2-5, with D perhaps TRBD2 (6 bases). The CDR3 loop spans 16 amino acids. The germline V gene encodes CDR1 KGHSH and CDR2 LQKENI. The V end lost 2 bases, the J end lost 6 bases, and 19 bases lay between the germline ends. The CDR3, as DNA: TGTGCCAGCTCACCAAATTCAGGAGGAGGGTTGAAGACCCAGTACTTC. Residues: CASSPNSGGGLKTQYF.

This clone has only a few counts. CDR3 loop: CATRTGTGGLNTEAFF. The CDR3 nucleotides read TGTGCCACCAGGACCGGGACAGGGGGCTTGAACACTGAAGCTTTCTTT. The chain employs TRBV15 and TRBJ1-1; 12 bases align to TRBD1. V lost 6 bases to trimming and J lost 0 bases; unmatched junction nucleotides: 5. The CDR3 runs to 16 residues. The V gene's germline CDR1 is LNHNV and CDR2 YYDKDF (reference sequence).

The chain has TRBV28 and TRBJ2-7; D remains unclear. Germline CDR1 is MDHEN and CDR2 is SYDVKM. With 1 base removed from V and 1 base from J, the gap between germline ends came to 17 bases. The CDR3 runs to 17 residues. The DNA for the CDR3 is TGTGCCAGCAGTTTATTTTTGAGGCAAACACCTTCCTACGAGCAGTACTTC. This gives the protein CASSLFLRQTPSYEQYF.

The rearrangement links TRBV27 to TRBJ1-4; a possible D gene is TRBD1 (5 bases). From germline, CDR1 is MNHEY and CDR2 SMNVEV (reference sequence). This CDR3 contains 22 residues. The V end was cut by 0 bases, the J end by 0 bases, with 26 bases between. In DNA, the CDR3 is TGTGCCAGCAGTTTATCGCCCCCCGGGACGCGGCGCGGGCGGGCAACTAATGAAAAACTGTTTTTT. Amino acids: CASSLSPPGTRRGRATNEKLFF.

CDR3 loop: CASKPPPGQSITGELFF. CDR3 nucleotides: TGTGCCAGTAAGCCCCCCCCGGGACAGAGTATTACCGGGGAGCTGTTTTTT. The chain recombines TRBV19 with TRBJ2-2, with 7 bases matching TRBD1. Germline CDR1 and CDR2: LNHDA and SQIVND (reference sequence). This CDR3 has 17 residues. J was trimmed by 5 bases and V by 7 bases; bases with no gene match: 16. Drawing the rest from reference TRBV19 and TRBJ2-2, the complete variable domain is DGGITQSPKYLFRKEGQNVTLSCEQNLNHDAMYWYRQDPGQGLRLIYYSQIVNDFQKGDIAEGYSVSREKKESFPLTVTSAQKNPTAFYLCASKPPPGQSITGELFFGEGSRLTVL.

This chain connects TRBV4-1 to TRBJ2-3, with 13 bases lining up with TRBD2. Germline values: CDR1 MGHRA, CDR2 YSYEKL. The CDR3 extends over 16 amino acids. V lost 6 bases to trimming and J lost 2 bases; unmatched junction nucleotides: 5. The CDR3, as DNA: TGCGCCAGCAGTCGACTAGCGGGGGGATACACAGATACGCAGTATTTT. This sequence encodes CASSRLAGGYTDTQYF.

The genes are TRBV5-1 and TRBJ2-2, with 14 positions matching TRBD2. The V and J ends lost 9 bases and 0 bases, in that order; junction bases with no gene match: 19. Germline-derived CDR1 and CDR2 are SGHRS and YFSETQ. The CDR3 is made up of 21 amino acids. In DNA, the CDR3 is TGCGCCAACCCGGTTCCGGGACTAGCGGGAGCGGCCTTTGCGAACACCGGGGAGCTGTTTTTT. Residues: CANPVPGLAGAAFANTGELFF.

V gene TRBV25-1 combines with J gene TRBJ1-3; D is perhaps TRBD1 (5 bases). From germline, CDR1 is MGHDK and CDR2 SYGVNS. Deletions cut 4 bases from V and 0 bases from J, with 13 bases between. The CDR3 loop spans 16 amino acids. The CDR3 DNA reads TGTGCCAGCAGTGCCCTGACAGAATCCTCTGGAAACACCATATATTTT. This sequence encodes CASSALTESSGNTIYF.

This chain joins TRBV7-3 and TRBJ2-5; 9 nucleotides line up with TRBD2. This CDR3 comprises 15 residues. V shed 2 bases, J shed 5 bases, and the junction held 6 bases outside the gene matches. Germline V gives CDR1 SGHTA, CDR2 FQGTGA. CDR3: CASSLYAGGLETQYF. Here the CDR3 DNA reads TGTGCCAGCAGCTTATATGCGGGGGGGCTGGAGACCCAGTACTTC.

The rearrangement uses TRBV7-2 and TRBJ2-7, with D unresolved. Trimming shortened V by 1 base and J by 3 bases, and 10 bases separated the two germline ends. This CDR3 spans 14 amino acids. Germline values: CDR1 SGHTA, CDR2 FQGNSA. The CDR3 region has the DNA TGTGCCAGCAGCTTAGGCACCTTTAGCTACGAGCAGTACTTC. This translates into CASSLGTFSYEQYF. Looking up the rest from reference TRBV7-2 and TRBJ2-7 gives the full variable domain: GAGVSQSPSNKVTEKGKDVELRCDPISGHTALYWYRQSLGQGLEFLIYFQGNSAPDKSGLPSDRFSAERTGGSVSTLTIQRTQQEDSAVYLCASSLGTFSYEQYFGPGTRLTVT.

The V and J genes are TRBV23-1 and TRBJ2-1; TRBD2 might be the D (6 bases). TRBV23-1 is annotated as an ORF whose role is uncertain. V shed 8 bases and J shed 1 base, with 15 bases lying between them. This CDR3 spans 15 amino acids. As DNA, the CDR3 is TGCGCCAGCGGGCCCAGGCGGGGTTCCTACAATGAGCAGTTCTTC. The encoded protein is CASGPRRGSYNEQFF.

This clone was seen more than once but under ten times. In the same sample, other DNA sequences code for this CDR3. As DNA, the CDR3 is TGTGCCAGCTCACCACCCGGCGGAAGCTCCTACAATGAGCAGTTCTTC. As protein: CASSPPGGSSYNEQFF. The V call is TRBV18, the J call TRBJ2-1; D unclear. Germline V lookup: CDR1 KGHSH, CDR2 LQKENI. The CDR3 is 16 amino acids. Deletions cut 0 bases from V and 0 bases from J, with 9 bases between. The variable domain in full, completed from reference TRBV18 and TRBJ2-1, reads NAGVMQNPRHLVRRRGQEARLRCSPMKGHSHVYWYRQLPEEGLKFMVYLQKENIIDESGMPKERFSAEFPKEGPSILRIQQVVRGDSAAYFCASSPPGGSSYNEQFFGPGTRLTVL.

The CDR3 region is CASSTTTDTQYF. The DNA for the CDR3 is TGTGCCAGCAGCACAACTACAGATACGCAGTATTTT. V is TRBV7-2 and J is TRBJ2-3; the D is unclear. Per germline, CDR1 SGHTA and CDR2 FQGNSA. The germline V and J ends were trimmed by 5 bases and 3 bases, with 6 bases remaining between them. This CDR3 has 12 residues.

The V call is TRBV4-1, the J call TRBJ2-1; D perhaps matches TRBD1 (6 bases). V lost 4 bases to trimming and J lost 15 bases, with 19 bases between them. CDR3 length equals 13 residues. Germline-derived CDR1 and CDR2 are MGHRA and YSYEKL. The CDR3 loop reads CASSLAVVDRPFF. The CDR3 region has the DNA TGCGCCAGCAGCCTGGCGGTCGTGGACAGACCGTTCTTC.

This chain connects TRBV5-4 to TRBJ1-2; maybe TRBD1 (5 bases). Trimming pared 10 bases from V and 5 bases from J, leaving 18 bases between. Germline CDR1 reads SGHNT; CDR2 reads YYREEE (reference sequence). The CDR3 spans 13 residues. The CDR3 DNA sequence: TGTGCCCTCAATGGAACAGGCGTGTATGGCTACACCTTC. Translating it yields CALNGTGVYGYTF.

This clone was seen more than once but under ten times. The V and J genes are TRBV5-1 and TRBJ2-3, with 7 bases aligning to TRBD2. The germline CDR1 and CDR2 sequences are SGHRS and YFSETQ. The length of the CDR3 is 16 residues. V lost 0 bases and J lost 1; bases outside the gene matches: 5. CDR3 nucleotide sequence: TGCGCCAGCAGCTTGGAACAGCGGGGTCGCACAGATACGCAGTATTTT. The encoded protein is CASSLEQRGRTDTQYF.

The V gene is TRBV18, the J gene TRBJ1-3; D is perhaps TRBD1 (5 bases). Germline V lookup: CDR1 KGHSH, CDR2 LQKENI. The CDR3 has 17 residues. The V end was cut by 2 bases, the J end by 0 bases, with 14 bases between. CDR3 in DNA: TGTGCCAGCTCACCAAGGGGCCCCAATTCCTCTGGAAACACCATATATTTT. Protein: CASSPRGPNSSGNTIYF.